The clone carrying this T cell receptor (beta chain) was found many times. Antigen specificity is unknown. The germline V gene encodes CDR1 ENHRY and CDR2 SYGVKD. With V trimmed by 4 bases and J by 0 bases, 4 bases remained unmatched. The CDR3 runs to 15 residues. The record originates from a study of early T cells in non-severe SARS-CoV-2 infection. About the study: Bulk RNA isolated from unsorted whole blood underwent sequencing; chains were not paired. Study-wide findings and caveats: Anti-spike CD8 responses were favored by VDJdb matching, which missed private and CD4 specificities.

Each single cDNA molecule received a unique molecular identifier. TCRdb reprocessed the 5' RACE reads via MiXCR and lists one record per CDR3 protein. The sample shows under 60,000 distinct CDR3 sequences, 4.5% to 7% of them seen only once. The source material was whole blood. This chain joins TRBV10-3 and TRBJ2-7; 9 bases fit TRBD1. The receptor was isolated from an adult who was a healthcare worker with PCR-confirmed SARS-CoV-2 infection or an uninfected control (not recorded which). The DNA of the CDR3 is TGTGCCATCAGTGGGACAGGGGTCGACTCCTACGAGCAGTACTTC. Its protein is CAISGTGVDSYEQYF.